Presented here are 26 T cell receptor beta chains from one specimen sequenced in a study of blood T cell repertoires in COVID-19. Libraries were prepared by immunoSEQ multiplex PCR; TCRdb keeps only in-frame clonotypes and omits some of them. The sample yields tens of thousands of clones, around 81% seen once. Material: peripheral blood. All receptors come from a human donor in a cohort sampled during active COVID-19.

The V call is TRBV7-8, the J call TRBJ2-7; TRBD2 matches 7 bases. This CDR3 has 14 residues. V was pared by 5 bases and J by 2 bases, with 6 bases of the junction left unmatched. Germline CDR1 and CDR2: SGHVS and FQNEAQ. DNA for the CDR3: TGTGCCAGCAGCCTCGGGGGGTCCACCTACGAGCAGTACTTC. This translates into CASSLGGSTYEQYF.

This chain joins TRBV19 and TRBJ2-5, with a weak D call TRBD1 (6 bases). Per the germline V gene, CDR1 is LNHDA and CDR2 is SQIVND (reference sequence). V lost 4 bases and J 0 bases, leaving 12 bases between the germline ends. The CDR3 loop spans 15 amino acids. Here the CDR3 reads CASSRDTIHQETQYF. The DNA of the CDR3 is TGTGCCAGTAGTAGGGACACAATCCACCAAGAGACCCAGTACTTC.

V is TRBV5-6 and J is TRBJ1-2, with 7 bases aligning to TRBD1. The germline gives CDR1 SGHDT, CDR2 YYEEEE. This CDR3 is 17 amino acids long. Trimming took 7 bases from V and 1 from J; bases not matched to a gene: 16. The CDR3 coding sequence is TGTGCCAGCGGCCCACAGGGGACCAATTCCTTTAACTATGGCTACACCTTC. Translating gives CASGPQGTNSFNYGYTF.

The CDR3 region has the DNA TGCGCCAGCAGCTCGGGCGTTTTAGCGGGGGGGTCTCCCGCTCTCAGGGAGCTGTTTTTT. This sequence encodes CASSSGVLAGGSPALRELFF. The gene calls are TRBV5-1 and TRBJ2-2; 11 bases fit TRBD2. Per the germline V gene, CDR1 is SGHRS and CDR2 is YFSETQ. Unmatched junction bases numbered 22, after V lost 3 bases and J lost 9 bases. The CDR3 totals 20 residues.

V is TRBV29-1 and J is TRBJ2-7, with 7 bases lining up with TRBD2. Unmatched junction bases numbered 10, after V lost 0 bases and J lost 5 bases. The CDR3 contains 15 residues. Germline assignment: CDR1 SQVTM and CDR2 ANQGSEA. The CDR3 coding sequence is TGCAGCGTTGAAGATAGGACTGGGAGCGGGGACGAGCAGTACTTC. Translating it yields CSVEDRTGSGDEQYF.

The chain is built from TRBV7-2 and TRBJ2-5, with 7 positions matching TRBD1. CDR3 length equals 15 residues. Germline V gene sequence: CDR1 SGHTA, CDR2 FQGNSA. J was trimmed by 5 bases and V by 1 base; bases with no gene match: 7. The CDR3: CASSLVGTVRETQYF. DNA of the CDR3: TGTGCCAGCAGCTTAGTCGGGACAGTGAGGGAGACCCAGTACTTC.

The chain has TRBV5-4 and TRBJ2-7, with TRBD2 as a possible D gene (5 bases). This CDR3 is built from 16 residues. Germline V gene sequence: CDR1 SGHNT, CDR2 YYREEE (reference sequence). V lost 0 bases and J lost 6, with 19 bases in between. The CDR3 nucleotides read TGTGCCAGCAGCTTGGGTTCGAGTAGCGTCCCCCTCGAGCAGTACTTC. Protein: CASSLGSSSVPLEQYF.

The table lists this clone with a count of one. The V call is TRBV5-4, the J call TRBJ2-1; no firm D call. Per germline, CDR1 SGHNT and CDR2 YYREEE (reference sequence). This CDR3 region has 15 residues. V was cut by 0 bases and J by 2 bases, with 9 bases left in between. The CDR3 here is CASSLDSTAYNEQFF. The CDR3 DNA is TGTGCCAGCAGCTTGGACTCCACAGCCTACAATGAGCAGTTCTTC.

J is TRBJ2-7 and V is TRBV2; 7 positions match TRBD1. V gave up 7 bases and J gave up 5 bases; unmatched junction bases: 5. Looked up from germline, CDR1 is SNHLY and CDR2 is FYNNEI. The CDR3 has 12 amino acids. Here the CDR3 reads CASNRQGNEQYF. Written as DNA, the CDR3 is TGTGCCAGCAATCGACAGGGAAACGAGCAGTACTTC.

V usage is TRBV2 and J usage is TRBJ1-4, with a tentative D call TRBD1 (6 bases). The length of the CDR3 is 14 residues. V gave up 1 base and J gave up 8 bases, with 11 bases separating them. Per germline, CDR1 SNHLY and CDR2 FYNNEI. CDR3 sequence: CASSEVGTREKLFF. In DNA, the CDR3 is TGTGCCAGCAGTGAAGTTGGGACAAGAGAAAAACTGTTTTTT.

The CDR3 sequence: CASSQDIGQGAFQYF. In DNA, the CDR3 is TGCGCCAGCAGCCAAGATATAGGACAGGGGGCGTTTCAGTACTTC. The genes are TRBV4-3 and TRBJ2-4; TRBD1 matches at 11 bases. The germline V gene has CDR1 LGHNA and CDR2 YSLEER. The CDR3 consists of 15 residues. With 0 bases clipped from V and 11 bases from J, the junction kept 6 bases outside the gene matches.

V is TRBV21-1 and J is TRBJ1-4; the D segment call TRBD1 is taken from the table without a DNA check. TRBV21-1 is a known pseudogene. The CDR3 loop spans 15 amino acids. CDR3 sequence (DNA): TGTGCCAGCAGCAAACGGACACTATCGATCGAAAAACTGTTTTTT. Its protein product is CASSKRTLSIEKLFF.

CDR3 in amino acids: CASSQDRRGGADEQFF. The CDR3 DNA follows: TGCGCCAGCAGCCAAGATCGGCGCGGGGGGGCCGATGAGCAGTTCTTC. The chain employs TRBV4-1 and TRBJ2-1, with 9 bases aligning to TRBD2. V shed 0 bases, J shed 8 bases, and the junction held 8 bases outside the gene matches. Looked up from germline, CDR1 is MGHRA and CDR2 is YSYEKL. This CDR3 spans 16 amino acids.

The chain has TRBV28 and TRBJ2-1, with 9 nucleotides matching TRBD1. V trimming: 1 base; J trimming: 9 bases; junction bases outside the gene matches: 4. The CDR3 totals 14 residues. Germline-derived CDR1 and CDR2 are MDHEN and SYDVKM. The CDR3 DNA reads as TGTGCCAGCAGTTTATCACCGGGACAGGGTGAGCAGTTCTTC. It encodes CASSLSPGQGEQFF.

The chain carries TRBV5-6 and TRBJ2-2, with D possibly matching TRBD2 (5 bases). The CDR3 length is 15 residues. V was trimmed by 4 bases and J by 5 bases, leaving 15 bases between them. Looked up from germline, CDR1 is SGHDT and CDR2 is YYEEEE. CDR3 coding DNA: TGTGCCAGCAGCAGCCGCCCAACGGGAACCGGGGAGCTGTTTTTT. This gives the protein CASSSRPTGTGELFF.

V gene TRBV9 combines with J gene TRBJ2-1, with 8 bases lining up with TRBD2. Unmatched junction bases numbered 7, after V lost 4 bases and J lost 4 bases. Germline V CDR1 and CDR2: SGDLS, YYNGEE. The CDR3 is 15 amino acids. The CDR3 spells CASSIVAGSYNEQFF. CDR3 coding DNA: TGTGCCAGCAGCATCGTAGCGGGGTCTTACAATGAGCAGTTCTTC.

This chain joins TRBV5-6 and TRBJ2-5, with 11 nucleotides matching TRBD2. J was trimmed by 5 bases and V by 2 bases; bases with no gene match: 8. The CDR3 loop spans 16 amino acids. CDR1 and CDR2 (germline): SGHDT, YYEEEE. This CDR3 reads CASSLSIAGGRETQYF. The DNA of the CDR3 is TGTGCCAGCAGCTTATCGATAGCGGGGGGGCGGGAGACCCAGTACTTC. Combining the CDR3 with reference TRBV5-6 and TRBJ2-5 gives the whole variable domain DAGVTQSPTHLIKTRGQQVTLRCSPKSGHDTVSWYQQALGQGPQFIFQYYEEEERQRGNFPDRFSGHQFPNYSSELNVNALLLGDSALYLCASSLSIAGGRETQYFGPGTRLLVL.

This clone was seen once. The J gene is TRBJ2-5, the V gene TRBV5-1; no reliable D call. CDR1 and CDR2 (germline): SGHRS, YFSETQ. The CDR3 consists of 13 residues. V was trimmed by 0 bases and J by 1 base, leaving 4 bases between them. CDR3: CASSLGLQETQYF. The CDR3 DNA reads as TGCGCCAGCAGCTTGGGACTCCAAGAGACCCAGTACTTC.

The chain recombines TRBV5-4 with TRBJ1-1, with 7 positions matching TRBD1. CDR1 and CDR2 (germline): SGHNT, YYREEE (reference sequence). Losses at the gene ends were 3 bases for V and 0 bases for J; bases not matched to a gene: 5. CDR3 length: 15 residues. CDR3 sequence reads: CASSYYRGMNTEAFF. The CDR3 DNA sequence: TGTGCCAGCAGCTATTACAGGGGCATGAACACTGAAGCTTTCTTT. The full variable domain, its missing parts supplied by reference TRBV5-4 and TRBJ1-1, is ETGVTQSPTHLIKTRGQQVTLRCSSQSGHNTVSWYQQALGQGPQFIFQYYREEENGRGNFPPRFSGLQFPNYSSELNVNALELDDSALYLCASSYYRGMNTEAFFGQGTRLTVV.

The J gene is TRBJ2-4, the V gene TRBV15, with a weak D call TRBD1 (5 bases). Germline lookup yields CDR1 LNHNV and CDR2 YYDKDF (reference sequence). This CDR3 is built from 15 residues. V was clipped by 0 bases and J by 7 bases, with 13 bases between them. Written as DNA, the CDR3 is TGTGCCACCAGCAGAGATCGGACACCCGGGAACATTCAGTACTTC. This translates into CATSRDRTPGNIQYF.

The CDR3: CASSLPSSGGQETQYF. The CDR3 nucleotides are TGTGCCAGCAGCTTGCCTTCGTCGGGGGGGCAGGAGACCCAGTACTTC. This chain links TRBV5-4 with TRBJ2-5; 8 bases line up with TRBD2. This CDR3 spans 16 amino acids. CDR1 SGHNT and CDR2 YYREEE come from the germline V gene (reference sequence). V dropped 1 base and J dropped 5; count of bases not matched to a gene: 10.

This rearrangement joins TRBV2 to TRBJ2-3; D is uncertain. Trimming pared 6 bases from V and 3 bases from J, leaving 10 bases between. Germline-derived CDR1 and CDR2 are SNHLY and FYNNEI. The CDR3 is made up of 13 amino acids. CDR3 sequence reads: CASRVRSTDTQYF. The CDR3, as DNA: TGTGCCAGCAGGGTGAGGTCTACAGATACGCAGTATTTT.

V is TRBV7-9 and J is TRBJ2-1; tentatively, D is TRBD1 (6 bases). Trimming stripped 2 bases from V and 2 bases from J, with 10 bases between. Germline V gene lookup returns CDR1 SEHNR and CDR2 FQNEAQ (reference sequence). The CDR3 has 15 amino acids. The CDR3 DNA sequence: TGTGCCAGCAGCTTACAAAGGGGGACCTACAATGAGCAGTTCTTC. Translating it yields CASSLQRGTYNEQFF. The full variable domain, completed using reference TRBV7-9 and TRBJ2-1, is DTGVSQNPRHKITKRGQNVTFRCDPISEHNRLYWYRQTLGQGPEFLTYFQNEAQLEKSRLLSDRFSAERPKGSFSTLEIQRTEQGDSAMYLCASSLQRGTYNEQFFGPGTRLTVL.

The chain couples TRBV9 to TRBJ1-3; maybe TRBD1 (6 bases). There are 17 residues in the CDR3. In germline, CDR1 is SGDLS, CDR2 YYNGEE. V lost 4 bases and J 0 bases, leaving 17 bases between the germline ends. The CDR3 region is CASSPFLDSYSGNTIYF. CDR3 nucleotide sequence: TGTGCCAGCAGCCCGTTCTTGGACAGCTACTCTGGAAACACCATATATTTT.

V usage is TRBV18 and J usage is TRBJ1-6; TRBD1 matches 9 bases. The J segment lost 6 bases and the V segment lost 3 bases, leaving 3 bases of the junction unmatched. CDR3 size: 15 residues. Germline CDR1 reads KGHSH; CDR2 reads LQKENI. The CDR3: CASSPQDRGNSPLHF. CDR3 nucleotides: TGTGCCAGCTCACCTCAGGACAGGGGTAATTCACCCCTCCACTTT.

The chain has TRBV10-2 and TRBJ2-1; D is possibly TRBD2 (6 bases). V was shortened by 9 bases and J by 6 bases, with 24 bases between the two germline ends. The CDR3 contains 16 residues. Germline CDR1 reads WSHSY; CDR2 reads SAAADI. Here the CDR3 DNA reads TGCGCCAGGGGGGGAAGAAGTCCTCCCGCTTCCAATGAGCAGTTCTTC. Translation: CARGGRSPPASNEQFF.